Below, 29 T cell receptor beta chains from the same sample are listed, as sequenced in a study of control samples from healthy donors and cancer patients. Sequencing used immunoSEQ multiplex PCR; TCRdb keeps in-frame clones, though not all of them. The table has 100,000 to 150,000 clones, 85% to 95% seen once. The specimen sequenced was PBMCs. Receptors originate from a man aged 80 or over with head and neck cancer.

V and J are TRBV10-1 and TRBJ2-1; TRBD2 matches 11 bases. Germline assignment: CDR1 WNHNN and CDR2 SYGVQD (reference sequence). The V gene end was trimmed by 3 bases and the J gene end by 3 bases; junction bases not matched to a gene: 1. The CDR3 is 15 residues long. The chain's CDR3 is CASSETSGSYNEQFF. CDR3 bases: TGCGCCAGCAGTGAAACTAGCGGGAGCTACAATGAGCAGTTCTTC.

This clone was seen only once. V usage is TRBV15 and J usage is TRBJ2-3, with 7 bases that match TRBD2. Germline CDR1 and CDR2: LNHNV and YYDKDF (reference sequence). Losses at the gene ends were 3 bases for V and 6 bases for J; bases not matched to a gene: 9. The CDR3 totals 15 residues. The CDR3 DNA sequence: TGTGCCACCAGCAGGGGGGGGACTCTTAGGGATACGCAGTATTTT. It yields the protein CATSRGGTLRDTQYF.

J is TRBJ2-1 and V is TRBV12-3 or TRBV12-4; no clear D gene. This CDR3 is 12 amino acids long. V was cut by 3 bases and J by 8 bases, with 8 bases left in between. The DNA for the CDR3 is TGTGCCAGCAGTTTTTCTGTTCATGAGCAGTTCTTC. Protein product: CASSFSVHEQFF.

Concerning this clone itself: The same CDR3 is also encoded by other DNA sequences in this sample. The chain uses TRBV9 and TRBJ1-1, with a weak D call TRBD1 (6 bases). V was cut by 2 bases and J by 3 bases, with 11 bases left in between. Germline CDR1 SGDLS, CDR2 YYNGEE. The CDR3 is 14 residues long. The CDR3 coding sequence is TGTGCCAGCAGCGTTTTATCAGGGGACACTGAAGCTTTCTTT. Encoded protein: CASSVLSGDTEAFF.

DNA for the CDR3: TGTGCCAGCAGCCTCGGGCCCGTTAGCTCCTACGAGCAGTACTTC. This translates into CASSLGPVSSYEQYF. This chain joins TRBV6-5 and TRBJ2-7; D call uncertain. The V end was cut by 6 bases, the J end by 0 bases, with 15 bases between. The CDR3 sequence is 15 residues long. The germline V gene has CDR1 MNHEY and CDR2 SVGAGI.

This clone appeared a single time. The J gene is TRBJ2-7, the V gene TRBV7-8; the match to TRBD1 covers 9 bases. CDR1 SGHVS and CDR2 FQNEAQ come from the germline V gene. The length of the CDR3 is 14 residues. Germline trimming cut 5 bases from V and 5 bases from J; bases unmatched to any gene: 7. The CDR3 nucleotides are TGTGCCAGCAGCCTCGGGACAGGGTCCCACGAGCAGTACTTC. Translated: CASSLGTGSHEQYF.

The genes are TRBV11-2 and TRBJ1-4, with TRBD1 matching over 10 bases. The V and J ends lost 5 bases and 9 bases, in that order; junction bases with no gene match: 6. This CDR3 is 14 amino acids long. The V gene's germline CDR1 is SGHAT and CDR2 FQNNGV. The CDR3: CASSRMGQGKKLFF. CDR3 DNA: TGTGCCAGCAGCCGAATGGGACAGGGGAAAAAACTGTTTTTT. The full variable domain, rest sourced from reference TRBV11-2 and TRBJ1-4, is EAGVAQSPRYKIIEKRQSVAFWCNPISGHATLYWYQQILGQGPKLLIQFQNNGVVDDSQLPKDRFSAERLKGVDSTLKIQPAKLEDSAVYLCASSRMGQGKKLFFGSGTQLSVL.

This sequence joins TRBV27 and TRBJ2-1, with 8 nucleotides matching TRBD1. Germline V CDR1 and CDR2: MNHEY, SMNVEV (reference sequence). The CDR3 spans 17 residues. Trimming removed 6 bases from V and 4 bases from J; junction bases left unmatched: 14. The CDR3 sequence is CASRLDRGLKGYNEQFF. In DNA form, the CDR3 reads TGTGCCAGCAGATTAGACAGGGGCCTCAAGGGATACAATGAGCAGTTCTTC.

This chain uses TRBV5-1 with TRBJ2-5, with TRBD2 identical over 9 bases. This CDR3 is built from 14 residues. The germline V gene has CDR1 SGHRS and CDR2 YFSETQ. Germline trimming cut 6 bases from V and 2 bases from J; bases unmatched to any gene: 5. This chain's CDR3 is CASKTSGLQETQYF. As DNA, the CDR3 is TGCGCCAGCAAGACTAGCGGACTACAAGAGACCCAGTACTTC.

The CDR3 DNA follows: TGTGCCAGCAGCCAAGGGACAGGGGGGGTCTATGGCTACACCTTC. Its translation is CASSQGTGGVYGYTF. V is TRBV3-1 (or the pseudogene TRBV3-2) and J is TRBJ1-2; 10 positions match TRBD1. The V gene end was trimmed by 1 base and the J gene end by 4 bases; junction bases not matched to a gene: 3. The germline CDR1 and CDR2 sequences are LGHDT and YNNKEL (reference sequence). The CDR3 length is 15 residues.

This clone turned up a few times. This chain links TRBV27 with TRBJ2-1; TRBD2 matches at 10 bases. V gave up 9 bases and J gave up 3 bases; unmatched junction bases: 5. This CDR3 spans 14 amino acids. Germline V lookup: CDR1 MNHEY, CDR2 SMNVEV (reference sequence). This chain's CDR3 is CASKTSGIYNEQFF. In DNA, the CDR3 is TGTGCCAGTAAAACTAGCGGGATCTACAATGAGCAGTTCTTC.

The chain has TRBV5-4 and TRBJ2-2; 11 nucleotides match TRBD2. The junction had 3 bases not matched to a gene; V was cut back by 4 bases and J by 4 bases. Germline CDR1 SGHNT, CDR2 YYREEE (reference sequence). This CDR3 region has 15 residues. DNA for the CDR3: TGTGCCAGCAGCGCAGGGACTAGCGGCACCGGGGAGCTGTTTTTT. Translating it yields CASSAGTSGTGELFF.

CDR3 loop: CASSLQGRRAQYF. DNA of the CDR3: TGTGCCAGCAGCCTACAGGGGAGGCGAGCGCAGTACTTC. The V and J genes are TRBV5-6 and TRBJ2-7; D perhaps matches TRBD1 (7 bases). Trimming took off 4 bases at V and 9 bases at J, with 17 bases between the two ends. The CDR3 has 13 amino acids. The V gene's germline CDR1 is SGHDT and CDR2 YYEEEE.

V gene TRBV9 combines with J gene TRBJ2-1; maybe TRBD2 (6 bases). The CDR3 sequence is 16 residues long. Germline values: CDR1 SGDLS, CDR2 YYNGEE. The V end was cut by 2 bases, the J end by 4 bases, with 16 bases between. The DNA for the CDR3 is TGTGCCAGCAGCGTCGAGCCTAGCGACGATTACAATGAGCAGTTCTTC. Its translation: CASSVEPSDDYNEQFF.

The sample holds one count of this clone. The rearrangement links TRBV6-5 to TRBJ1-3; weak D call: TRBD1 (5 bases). Germline V gives CDR1 MNHEY, CDR2 SVGAGI. This CDR3 has 13 residues. V lost 6 bases and J lost 0, with 6 bases in between. The CDR3 region has the DNA TGTGCCAGCAGGGACATCTCTGGAAACACCATATATTTT. Translated: CASRDISGNTIYF.

This clone was observed a single time. The V and J genes are TRBV30 and TRBJ1-5; no clear D. The length of the CDR3 is 13 residues. Trimming cost V 4 bases and J 5 bases, with 12 bases left between them. Germline V gene sequence: CDR1 GTSNPN, CDR2 SVGIG (reference sequence). CDR3 sequence (DNA): TGTGCCTGGAATTTGGAGGGCGATCAGCCCCAGCATTTT. It yields the protein CAWNLEGDQPQHF.

The V gene is TRBV14, the J gene TRBJ2-5; D possibly corresponds to TRBD1 (5 bases). The CDR3 spans 14 residues. Germline CDR1 and CDR2: SGHDN and FVKESK. The V end lost 1 base, the J end lost 5 bases, and 11 bases lay between the germline ends. The CDR3 protein is CASSQVSQGETQYF. As DNA, the CDR3 is TGTGCCAGCAGCCAAGTATCGCAGGGTGAGACCCAGTACTTC.

This chain connects TRBV5-6 to TRBJ2-7; D is ambiguous. CDR1 and CDR2 from the germline V gene are SGHDT and YYEEEE. Deletions cut 0 bases from V and 4 bases from J, with 8 bases between. The CDR3 spans 13 residues. The CDR3 reads CASSLGQKYEQYF. CDR3 DNA: TGTGCCAGCAGCTTGGGCCAAAAATACGAGCAGTACTTC.

The rearrangement links TRBV11-2 to TRBJ1-4; maybe TRBD1 (5 bases). V lost 5 bases and J 7 bases, leaving 20 bases between the germline ends. The germline V gene has CDR1 SGHAT and CDR2 FQNNGV. The CDR3 runs 16 residues. Here the CDR3 DNA reads TGTGCCAGCAGCGGGACGGGGTCGGGGATTAGTGAAAAACTGTTTTTT. Protein sequence: CASSGTGSGISEKLFF.

This rearrangement joins TRBV15 to TRBJ2-5; D may match TRBD1 or TRBD2 (5 bases each). Germline values: CDR1 LNHNV, CDR2 YYDKDF (reference sequence). The CDR3 is 15 residues long. V was clipped by 3 bases and J by 5 bases, with 16 bases between them. The CDR3 nucleotides read TGTGCCACCAGCAGCCAGGGAATTCGGAGGGAGACCCAGTACTTC. Its protein is CATSSQGIRRETQYF.

V usage is TRBV3-1 (or the pseudogene TRBV3-2) and J usage is TRBJ2-1, with 9 nucleotides matching TRBD2. V shed 4 bases, J shed 2 bases, and the junction held 6 bases outside the gene matches. The CDR3 is 16 amino acids. Germline V gene lookup returns CDR1 LGHDT and CDR2 YNNKEL (reference sequence). This chain's CDR3 is CASSLVAGATYNEQFF. The CDR3 DNA follows: TGTGCCAGCAGCCTAGTAGCGGGGGCAACCTACAATGAGCAGTTCTTC.

The chain is built from TRBV6-5 and TRBJ2-7, with 8 bases matching TRBD2. The germline V gene encodes CDR1 MNHEY and CDR2 SVGAGI. V was clipped by 6 bases and J by 0 bases; unmatched bases: 7. The CDR3 is 15 residues long. The CDR3: CASSREGVHSYEQYF. In DNA, the CDR3 is TGTGCCAGCAGCCGGGAGGGGGTTCACTCCTACGAGCAGTACTTC.

The CDR3 nucleotides are TGTGCCAGCAGCCTGGGTCGGTATGAGAGCAATCAGCCCCAGCATTTT. It translates to CASSLGRYESNQPQHF. The J gene is TRBJ1-5, the V gene TRBV7-2; no clear D. CDR3 length: 16 residues. Trimming removed 5 bases at V and 1 base at J, with 15 bases between. Looked up from germline, CDR1 is SGHTA and CDR2 is FQGNSA.

This sequence joins TRBV6-5 and TRBJ2-7; D remains unclear. From germline, CDR1 is MNHEY and CDR2 SVGAGI. There are 16 residues in the CDR3. V was shortened by 4 bases and J by 1 base, with 17 bases between the two germline ends. The CDR3 spells CASSSPGGKGSYEQYF. CDR3 DNA: TGTGCCAGCAGTTCCCCGGGCGGCAAAGGGTCCTACGAGCAGTACTTC.

This sequence joins TRBV30 and TRBJ1-1; 8 bases map to TRBD1. The CDR3 extends over 12 amino acids. Germline CDR1 GTSNPN, CDR2 SVGIG (reference sequence). V dropped 5 bases and J dropped 3; count of bases not matched to a gene: 2. CDR3 coding DNA: TGTGCCTGGGGACAGGGTTACACTGAAGCTTTCTTT. This translates into CAWGQGYTEAFF. The full variable domain, rest sourced from reference TRBV30 and TRBJ1-1, is SQTIHQWPATLVQPVGSPLSLECTVEGTSNPNLYWYRQAAGRGLQLLFYSVGIGQISSEVPQNLSASRPQDRQFILSSKKLLLSDSGFYLCAWGQGYTEAFFGQGTRLTVV.

The chain combines TRBV3-1 (or the pseudogene TRBV3-2) with TRBJ2-7; D gene uncertain. The germline V gene has CDR1 LGHDT and CDR2 YNNKEL (reference sequence). V lost 2 bases to trimming and J lost 3 bases, with 2 bases between them. The CDR3 loop spans 11 amino acids. DNA for the CDR3: TGTGCCAGCAGCCAAAGCTACGAGCAGTACTTC. Encoded protein: CASSQSYEQYF.

The V call is TRBV3-1 (or the pseudogene TRBV3-2), the J call TRBJ1-4; 7 positions agree with TRBD1. Germline loops: CDR1 LGHDT, CDR2 YNNKEL (reference sequence). With V trimmed by 4 bases and J by 8 bases, 7 bases remained unmatched. The CDR3 runs to 14 residues. The CDR3 nucleotides read TGTGCCAGCAGCCTTCGACAGGGTGGGGAAAAACTGTTTTTT. This translates into CASSLRQGGEKLFF.

This chain joins TRBV3-1 (or the pseudogene TRBV3-2) and TRBJ2-7, with unresolved D. Germline V gives CDR1 LGHDT, CDR2 YNNKEL (reference sequence). Trimming stripped 4 bases from V and 7 bases from J, with 8 bases between. This CDR3 contains 11 residues. The CDR3: CASSRLGEQYF. The CDR3 DNA follows: TGTGCCAGCAGCCGCTTAGGAGAGCAGTACTTC.

The genes are TRBV5-8 and TRBJ2-1; 8 bases map to TRBD1. The germline V gene encodes CDR1 SGHTS and CDR2 YDEGEE. The CDR3 totals 16 residues. Germline trimming cut 3 bases from V and 8 bases from J; bases unmatched to any gene: 13. The CDR3 coding sequence is TGTGCCAGCAGCTCTCTCCAGGCAGGGGGCTTCGATGAGCAGTTCTTC. Protein sequence: CASSSLQAGGFDEQFF.